Below are 2 T cell receptor beta chains sequenced from a single sample in a study of CD8 T cells in ankylosing spondylitis. Using its own MiXCR run on the 5' RACE reads, TCRdb lists one record per CDR3 protein. This sample has around 210,000 distinct CDR3 sequences, with 7.5% to 9.5% found just once. Sequencing was carried out using blood, either unsorted or a sorted T cell fraction (not recorded which). The receptors here all came from a female donor with ankylosing spondylitis or in good health (not recorded which).

This clonotype was picked up many times. The chain employs TRBV27 and TRBJ2-7; either TRBD1 or TRBD2 may fit D (6 bases each). The CDR3 extends over 15 amino acids. The V end lost 5 bases, the J end lost 5 bases, and 19 bases lay between the germline ends. In germline, CDR1 is MNHEY, CDR2 SMNVEV (reference sequence). As DNA, the CDR3 is TGTGCCAGCAGTCCCCGCTGGGGGGCGCAGAACGAGCAGTACTTC. It yields the protein CASSPRWGAQNEQYF.

With regard to this clonotype: A much larger clone lies a single base off, so this may be a read error. Here the CDR3 reads CAGTWGRHQPQHF. Here the CDR3 DNA reads TGTGCCGGCACGTGGGGAAGGCACCAGCCCCAGCATTTT. The chain is built from TRBV6-6 and TRBJ1-5; D unclear. Germline V gene data show CDR1 as MNHNY and CDR2 as SVGAGI (reference sequence). The germline V and J ends were trimmed by 11 bases and 7 bases, with 18 bases remaining between them. The CDR3 contains 13 residues.